Listed below are T cell receptor beta chains from one sample, sequenced in a study of blood T cell repertoires in COVID-19. This table comes from immunoSEQ multiplex PCR, and its TCRdb copy is limited to in-frame clones, with some not included. The sample lists approximately 110,000 clones, roughly 80% occurring once. Specimen: peripheral blood. Every receptor here comes from a man in his sixties or seventies with active or convalescent COVID-19. The CDR3 runs from the conserved cysteine through the conserved F or W. Each record gives: CDR3 DNA, CDR3 protein, J gene, V gene, D gene, clone size. D genes are given only for firm matches. A clone size is listed for some rows: how often the clone was seen (once, few, many), or a class if it is expanded.

cdr3_nt: TGCAGTGCTAGTGAGTGGCGGGGAGGGCGTGAGCAGTACTTC
cdr3_aa: CSASEWRGGREQYF
j_call: TRBJ2-7
v_call: TRBV20-1
d_call: TRBD2
clone_size: NA

cdr3_nt: TGTGCCAGCTCACCGAACGGACAGGGAATACCCCTCCACTTT
cdr3_aa: CASSPNGQGIPLHF
j_call: TRBJ1-6
v_call: TRBV18
d_call: TRBD1
clone_size: NA

cdr3_nt: TGTGCCAGCAGCCCCGGGACAGGGGGCGGTGAGCAGTTCTTC
cdr3_aa: CASSPGTGGGEQFF
j_call: TRBJ2-1
v_call: TRBV3-1/TRBV3-2
d_call: TRBD1
clone_size: NA

cdr3_nt: TGCAGCGCTTCCGGGTCCCCCACTGAAGCTTTCTTT
cdr3_aa: CSASGSPTEAFF
j_call: TRBJ1-1
v_call: TRBV29-1
d_call: NA
clone_size: NA

cdr3_nt: TGCGCCAGCAGCCCGGGGACAGGGGTCTACGAGCAGTACTTC
cdr3_aa: CASSPGTGVYEQYF
j_call: TRBJ2-7
v_call: TRBV5-1
d_call: TRBD1
clone_size: NA

cdr3_nt: TGCGCCAGCAGCTTGGCGACAGGGGGGAATCAGCCCCAGCATTTT
cdr3_aa: CASSLATGGNQPQHF
j_call: TRBJ1-5
v_call: TRBV5-1
d_call: TRBD1
clone_size: NA

cdr3_nt: TGTGCTAGTGGTTTGGTACAGGGTGGGTACGAGCAGTACTTC
cdr3_aa: CASGLVQGGYEQYF
j_call: TRBJ2-7
v_call: TRBV12-5
d_call: NA
clone_size: NA

cdr3_nt: TGTGCCAGCAGCTTAGGAGCTAGCGGGAGGACAGATACGCAGTATTTT
cdr3_aa: CASSLGASGRTDTQYF
j_call: TRBJ2-3
v_call: TRBV11-2
d_call: TRBD2
clone_size: NA

cdr3_nt: TGTGCTAGTGGCCCGGGACAGCCGAACACCGGGGAGCTGTTTTTT
cdr3_aa: CASGPGQPNTGELFF
j_call: TRBJ2-2
v_call: TRBV12-5
d_call: TRBD1
clone_size: NA

cdr3_nt: TGTGCCAGCAGCTTGAGCAATGAGCAGTTCTTC
cdr3_aa: CASSLSNEQFF
j_call: TRBJ2-1
v_call: TRBV11-2
d_call: NA
clone_size: NA

cdr3_nt: TGTGCCAGCAGTTCAAGAGGCTATGGCTACACCTTC
cdr3_aa: CASSSRGYGYTF
j_call: TRBJ1-2
v_call: TRBV28
d_call: NA
clone_size: NA

cdr3_nt: TGTGCCCTGGGGGCTTCTTCAACTAATGAAAAACTGTTTTTT
cdr3_aa: CALGASSTNEKLFF
j_call: TRBJ1-4
v_call: TRBV6-4
d_call: NA
clone_size: NA

cdr3_nt: TGTGCCAGCAGTGTAAGGACACACTATGGCTACACCTTC
cdr3_aa: CASSVRTHYGYTF
j_call: TRBJ1-2
v_call: TRBV5-8
d_call: NA
clone_size: NA

cdr3_nt: TGTGCCAGCAGCGTAGCAGGGGACCTAGAAGGGGATACGCAGTATTTT
cdr3_aa: CASSVAGDLEGDTQYF
j_call: TRBJ2-3
v_call: TRBV9
d_call: NA
clone_size: NA

cdr3_nt: TGTGCCAGCAGCTTAGGGCTGGACAGGGAGCGTGGCTACACCTTC
cdr3_aa: CASSLGLDRERGYTF
j_call: TRBJ1-2
v_call: TRBV7-2
d_call: TRBD1
clone_size: once

cdr3_nt: TGTGCCAGCAGTGATGGGAGGTACTACGAGCAGTACTTC
cdr3_aa: CASSDGRYYEQYF
j_call: TRBJ2-7
v_call: TRBV6-4
d_call: NA
clone_size: NA

cdr3_nt: TGTGCCAGCAGCTCGGGTCGCCCTGGACGGGACCAGTACTTC
cdr3_aa: CASSSGRPGRDQYF
j_call: TRBJ2-5
v_call: TRBV2
d_call: NA
clone_size: NA

cdr3_nt: TGTGCCAGCAGCGACCGGGACAGGGGAGGCTACACCTTC
cdr3_aa: CASSDRDRGGYTF
j_call: TRBJ1-2
v_call: TRBV3-1/TRBV3-2
d_call: TRBD1
clone_size: NA

cdr3_nt: TGTGCCAGCAGCACAGCGGTCAGTTCAGATACGCAGTATTTT
cdr3_aa: CASSTAVSSDTQYF
j_call: TRBJ2-3
v_call: TRBV7-8
d_call: NA
clone_size: NA

cdr3_nt: TGCGCCAGCAGCCTTTCGACAGGGAGGGAGACCCAGTACTTC
cdr3_aa: CASSLSTGRETQYF
j_call: TRBJ2-5
v_call: TRBV5-1
d_call: NA
clone_size: once

cdr3_nt: TGTGCCAGCGTCTTAGGGGCCGCCGGGAACTATGGCTACACCTTC
cdr3_aa: CASVLGAAGNYGYTF
j_call: TRBJ1-2
v_call: TRBV2
d_call: NA
clone_size: once

cdr3_nt: TGCGCCAGCAGGCATCTAGCGGGAGGGACCTACGAGCAGTACTTC
cdr3_aa: CASRHLAGGTYEQYF
j_call: TRBJ2-7
v_call: TRBV4-1
d_call: TRBD2
clone_size: few

cdr3_nt: TGTGCCAGCAGTGAGGTGACAGGGAATAACTATGGCTACACCTTC
cdr3_aa: CASSEVTGNNYGYTF
j_call: TRBJ1-2
v_call: TRBV6-1
d_call: TRBD1
clone_size: NA

cdr3_nt: TGCAGTACCGGGACTAGAAACGAGCAGTACTTC
cdr3_aa: CSTGTRNEQYF
j_call: TRBJ2-7
v_call: TRBV20-1
d_call: TRBD2
clone_size: NA

cdr3_nt: TGTGCCAGCAGTTGGGACAGTCTCACCCTCCACTTT
cdr3_aa: CASSWDSLTLHF
j_call: TRBJ1-6
v_call: TRBV12-3/TRBV12-4
d_call: TRBD1
clone_size: NA

cdr3_nt: TGTGCCAGCAGCTTAACGCGGTCTAAAGGCGGGGAGCTGTTTTTT
cdr3_aa: CASSLTRSKGGELFF
j_call: TRBJ2-2
v_call: TRBV7-3
d_call: NA
clone_size: many

cdr3_nt: TGTGCCAGCAGTTGGGGAGGGGTCGGTAACGAGCAGTACTTC
cdr3_aa: CASSWGGVGNEQYF
j_call: TRBJ2-7
v_call: TRBV28
d_call: TRBD2
clone_size: NA

cdr3_nt: TGTGCCAGCAGCCACAACGGGGGGATGGGTGAGCAGTTCTTC
cdr3_aa: CASSHNGGMGEQFF
j_call: TRBJ2-1
v_call: TRBV7-3
d_call: TRBD2
clone_size: NA

cdr3_nt: TGCAGTGCTAGTACAGGGGGAACCTACGAGCAGTACTTC
cdr3_aa: CSASTGGTYEQYF
j_call: TRBJ2-7
v_call: TRBV20-1
d_call: TRBD1
clone_size: NA

cdr3_nt: TGCGCCAGCAGCTTGGGTTTCTTGGCGGGAGTTCCTGAGCAGTTCTTC
cdr3_aa: CASSLGFLAGVPEQFF
j_call: TRBJ2-1
v_call: TRBV5-1
d_call: TRBD2
clone_size: NA

cdr3_nt: TGTGCCAGTAGTATAGATCCTGTCCAGGGGACGTACGAGCAGTACTTC
cdr3_aa: CASSIDPVQGTYEQYF
j_call: TRBJ2-7
v_call: TRBV19
d_call: NA
clone_size: NA

cdr3_nt: TGTGCCAGCAGCCAAGGGACTAGCGGGAGGGGAGATACGCAGTATTTT
cdr3_aa: CASSQGTSGRGDTQYF
j_call: TRBJ2-3
v_call: TRBV3-1/TRBV3-2
d_call: TRBD2
clone_size: NA

cdr3_nt: TGTGCCAGCAGCTCCCCACGACTAGCGGGGTTCTCCTACGAGCAGTACTTC
cdr3_aa: CASSSPRLAGFSYEQYF
j_call: TRBJ2-7
v_call: TRBV5-8
d_call: TRBD2
clone_size: NA

cdr3_nt: TGTGCCAGTAGTATTCTAGGACTAGCGGGAGATCGGGGCAATGAGCAGTTCTTC
cdr3_aa: CASSILGLAGDRGNEQFF
j_call: TRBJ2-1
v_call: TRBV19
d_call: TRBD2
clone_size: NA

cdr3_nt: TGTGCCACCAGTGAAGATCAGAGGGCCAATGAGCAGTTCTTC
cdr3_aa: CATSEDQRANEQFF
j_call: TRBJ2-1
v_call: TRBV24-1
d_call: NA
clone_size: NA

cdr3_nt: TGTGCCAGCACCCCAGCGTACGAGCAGTACTTC
cdr3_aa: CASTPAYEQYF
j_call: TRBJ2-7
v_call: TRBV5-8
d_call: NA
clone_size: NA

cdr3_nt: TGTGCCAGCACAGGGGGCGATAGGCACTATGGCTACACCTTC
cdr3_aa: CASTGGDRHYGYTF
j_call: TRBJ1-2
v_call: TRBV28
d_call: TRBD1
clone_size: NA

cdr3_nt: TGTGCCAGCAGTTTGCTAGCGGGAGGCACAGATACGCAGTATTTT
cdr3_aa: CASSLLAGGTDTQYF
j_call: TRBJ2-3
v_call: TRBV2
d_call: TRBD2
clone_size: NA

cdr3_nt: TGTGCCAGCAGTGAACACAGGGGGGTTGGCTACACCTTC
cdr3_aa: CASSEHRGVGYTF
j_call: TRBJ1-2
v_call: TRBV2
d_call: TRBD1
clone_size: few

cdr3_nt: TGTGCAACTAGGCGGGGGAACGAGCAGTACTTC
cdr3_aa: CATRRGNEQYF
j_call: TRBJ2-7
v_call: TRBV12-3/TRBV12-4
d_call: TRBD2
clone_size: once

cdr3_nt: TGTGCCAGCAGTTTACAGCCAATACTTTCAGGCGAGCAGTACTTC
cdr3_aa: CASSLQPILSGEQYF
j_call: TRBJ2-7
v_call: TRBV28
d_call: NA
clone_size: NA

cdr3_nt: TGTGCCAGCAGTTACTCGAGGGGGCGATCTGGAAACACCATATATTTT
cdr3_aa: CASSYSRGRSGNTIYF
j_call: TRBJ1-3
v_call: TRBV6-5
d_call: TRBD1
clone_size: NA

cdr3_nt: TGTGCCAGCTCACCCCTGACAGGGACAGGATTATGGGAGCAGTACTTC
cdr3_aa: CASSPLTGTGLWEQYF
j_call: TRBJ2-7
v_call: TRBV18
d_call: TRBD1
clone_size: once